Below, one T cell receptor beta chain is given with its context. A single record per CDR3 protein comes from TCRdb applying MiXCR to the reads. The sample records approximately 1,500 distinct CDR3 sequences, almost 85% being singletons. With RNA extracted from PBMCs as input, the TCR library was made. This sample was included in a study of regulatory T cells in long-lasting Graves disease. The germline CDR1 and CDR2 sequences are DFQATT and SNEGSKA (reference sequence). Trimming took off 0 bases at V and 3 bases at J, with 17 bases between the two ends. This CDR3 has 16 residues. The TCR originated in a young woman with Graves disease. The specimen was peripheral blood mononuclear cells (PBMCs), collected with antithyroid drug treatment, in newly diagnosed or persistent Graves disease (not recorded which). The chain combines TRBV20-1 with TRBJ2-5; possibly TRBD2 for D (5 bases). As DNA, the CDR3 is TGCAGTGCTAGAGATTTTAGTCGAGGGTCGGAAGAGACCCAGTACTTC. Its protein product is CSARDFSRGSEETQYF.